This T cell receptor beta chain stems from a study of control samples from healthy donors and cancer patients. Assay used: immunoSEQ multiplex PCR; TCRdb lists only in-frame clones, some missing. The data show some 140,000 clones, roughly 92% seen once. The CDR3 has 14 residues. Germline CDR1 is MDHEN and CDR2 is SYDVKM. Trimming took off 5 bases at V and 1 base at J, with 10 bases between the two ends. Sequenced material: blood. This clonotype originated in a man aged 25-40 years in good health. The V gene is TRBV28, the J gene TRBJ2-3; D could derive from TRBD1 or TRBD2 (5 bases each). CDR3 DNA: TGTGCCAGCAGTGAGGGGTACCGCACAGATACGCAGTATTTT. It yields the protein CASSEGYRTDTQYF. The full variable domain, its missing parts supplied by reference TRBV28 and TRBJ2-3, is DVKVTQSSRYLVKRTGEKVFLECVQDMDHENMFWYRQDPGLGLRLIYFSYDVKMKEKGDIPEGYSVSREKKERFSLILESASTNQTSMYLCASSEGYRTDTQYFGPGTRLTVL.